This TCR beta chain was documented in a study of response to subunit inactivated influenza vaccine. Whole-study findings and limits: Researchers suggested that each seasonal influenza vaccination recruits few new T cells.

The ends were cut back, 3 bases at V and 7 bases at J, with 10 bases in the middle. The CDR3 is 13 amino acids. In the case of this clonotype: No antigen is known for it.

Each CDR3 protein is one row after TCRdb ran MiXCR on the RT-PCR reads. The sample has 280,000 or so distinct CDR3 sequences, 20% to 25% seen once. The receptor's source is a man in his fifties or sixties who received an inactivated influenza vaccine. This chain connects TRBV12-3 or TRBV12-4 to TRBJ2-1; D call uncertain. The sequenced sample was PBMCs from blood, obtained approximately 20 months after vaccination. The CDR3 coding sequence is TGTGCCAGCAGTTTCTCGGTTGAGAATGAGCAGTTCTTC. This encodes CASSFSVENEQFF.